The clone carrying this T cell receptor delta chain was seen a few times. Its antigen remains unidentified. These data belong to a study of Vδ1+ human thymocytes. Findings and limits, study-wide: Thymic delta-chain repertoires held roughly 19% Vdelta2 sequences and few Vdelta3, despite high sort purity. In the thymus, TRG and TRD repertoires looked highly polyclonal with Gaussian CDR3 lengths.

Vdelta1+ thymocyte sorts reached between about 98% and 99.6% purity. The CDR3 consists of 14 residues. CDR1 is TSWWSYY and CDR2 is QGS in the germline V gene. The V end lost 3 bases, the J end lost 1 base, and 9 bases lay between the germline ends. RNA was extracted from the cells and then reverse transcribed. The CDR3 regions were amplified by multiplex PCR from V-gene primers to a constant-region primer. TCRdb reran clone calling via CATT on the multiplex PCR reads. In the table there are about 73,000 delta-chain clones, more than 30% of which are singletons. The sequence derives from a boy younger than two who had congenital heart surgery. The specimen sequenced was Vdelta1+ gamma-delta thymocytes from the thymus. Subset described: FACS-sorted CD3+ TCRalphabeta- TCRVdelta1+ TCRVdelta2- thymocytes. This chain links TRDV1 with TRDJ1; D uncertain. The CDR3: CALGDPLGTDKLIF. CDR3 bases: TGTGCTCTTGGGGATCCCCTAGGCACCGATAAACTCATCTTT.